Included here is one T cell receptor (beta chain) sequence, with context. Its target antigen remains unknown. No clone much larger than this one lies a single base away; base qualities are absent. This sample is part of a study of blood T cell repertoires in COVID-19 (dated by TCRdb to between 2020 and 2021). For the study in its entirety: Samples covering the acute and convalescent phases of COVID-19 were provided by collaborators in the United States, Italy and Spain. A freely available public database, intended as a resource for researchers studying the immune response to SARS-CoV-2, is where the repertoires were released. Where HLA class I and class II types were available, the types were taken from metadata supplied by the sample provider, not from assay-based typing. The samples were drawn from the first 160 participants of the ongoing ImmuneRACE study and from more than 1,000 subjects provided by 6 global collaborators. The prospective study material was composed of cDNA or gDNA derived from T cells, B-cell-depleted T cells, or PBMCs. Sample metadata almost always included a de-identified subject ID, COVID-19 status, age in years and sex. Subjects who had been exposed to COVID-19, were actively infected with it, or had recovered from it provided the deeply sampled blood TCRbeta repertoires that made up the dataset. Broader findings and caveats from the paper: How much clinical and demographic metadata was included differed by source and by participant, and the metadata was provided uncurated.

The immunoSEQ Assay, a bias-controlled multiplex PCR, was used to amplify TCRbeta CDR3 regions from genomic DNA. For the original study's pipeline: The number of nucleated cells in each sample was estimated from the amplification of reference gene primers within the assay. To quantify the absolute abundance of each unique TCRbeta CDR3 rearrangement, sequence reads were collapsed and filtered. For each sample, productive Simpson clonality was calculated by taking the square root of Simpson's diversity index across productive rearrangements. TCRdb took over this immuneACCESS table, retaining in-frame rearrangements with V and J assigned. Such tables are incomplete; in checked studies, under half of the missing clones stem from an unresolved V gene, and the remainder is unexplained. V and J calls and clone size follow that table, whereas D and trimming were derived from the DNA. The sample data list 100,000 or so clones, and approximately 90% of these were observed just once. Of the sample, roughly 17% falls within the top ten clones.

Each collaborating institution followed its own protocols to collect whole blood in K2EDTA tubes. For TCRbeta analysis, collaborator samples were shipped as frozen whole blood, as isolated PBMCs, or as DNA extracted from either sample type. V loses 8 bases, J loses 3 bases, and the germline ends lie 13 bases apart. The germline V gene yields ENHRY for CDR1 and SYGVKD for CDR2. From cysteine to phenylalanine, the CDR3 is 13 amino acids long. Of all the DNA, just the CDR3 is kept, 39 bases in frame from base 1. The sequenced sample consisted of peripheral blood. The TCR sequence derives from a man between 50 and 59 years old with acute or convalescent COVID-19. The chain joins TRBV10-3 to TRBJ1-1; confidence is insufficient to name the D gene. The DNA sequence reads TGTGCCATCGCGAGTACAGCCGACACTGAAGCTTTCTTT. This encodes CAIASTADTEAFF.